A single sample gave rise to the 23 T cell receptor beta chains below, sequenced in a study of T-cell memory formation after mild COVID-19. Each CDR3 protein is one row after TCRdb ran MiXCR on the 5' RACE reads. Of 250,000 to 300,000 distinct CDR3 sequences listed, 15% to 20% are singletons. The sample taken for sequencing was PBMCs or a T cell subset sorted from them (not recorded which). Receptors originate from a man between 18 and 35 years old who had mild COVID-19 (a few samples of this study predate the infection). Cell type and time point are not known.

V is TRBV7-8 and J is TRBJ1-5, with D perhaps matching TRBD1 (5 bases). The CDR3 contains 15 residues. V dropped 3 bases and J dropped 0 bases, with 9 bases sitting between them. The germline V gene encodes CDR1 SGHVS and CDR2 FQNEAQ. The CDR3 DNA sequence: TGTGCCAGCAGCTTCTGGGACCGTAGCAATCAGCCCCAGCATTTT. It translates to CASSFWDRSNQPQHF.

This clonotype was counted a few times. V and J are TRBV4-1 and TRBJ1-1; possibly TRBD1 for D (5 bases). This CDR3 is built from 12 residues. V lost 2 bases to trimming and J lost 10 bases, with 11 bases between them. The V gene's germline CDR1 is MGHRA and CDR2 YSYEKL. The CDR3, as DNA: TGCGCCAGCAGCCAATTATGGGGGGGAGCTTTCTTT. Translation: CASSQLWGGAFF.

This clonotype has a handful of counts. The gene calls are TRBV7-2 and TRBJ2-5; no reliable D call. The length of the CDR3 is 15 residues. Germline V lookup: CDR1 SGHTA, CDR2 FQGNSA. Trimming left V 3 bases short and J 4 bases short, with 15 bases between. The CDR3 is CASSFVSNGRETQYF. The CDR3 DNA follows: TGTGCCAGCAGCTTCGTATCTAACGGTCGAGAGACCCAGTACTTC.

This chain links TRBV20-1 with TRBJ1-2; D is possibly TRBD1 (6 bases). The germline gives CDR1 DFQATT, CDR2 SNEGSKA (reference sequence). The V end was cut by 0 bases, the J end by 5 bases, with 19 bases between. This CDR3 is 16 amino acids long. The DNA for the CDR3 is TGCAGTGCTAGAGATCGAGGGGAGGGGGTTCAATATGGCTACACCTTC. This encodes CSARDRGEGVQYGYTF.

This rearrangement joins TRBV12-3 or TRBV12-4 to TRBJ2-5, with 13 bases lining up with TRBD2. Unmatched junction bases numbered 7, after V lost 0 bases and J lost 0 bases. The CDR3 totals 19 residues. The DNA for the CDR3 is TGTGCCAGCAGTTTAGCCTCCTTACTAGCGGGGGGGTACCAAGAGACCCAGTACTTC. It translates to CASSLASLLAGGYQETQYF.

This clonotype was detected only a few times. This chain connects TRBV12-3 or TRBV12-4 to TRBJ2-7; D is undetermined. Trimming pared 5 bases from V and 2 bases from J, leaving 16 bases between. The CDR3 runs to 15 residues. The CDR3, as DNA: TGTGCCAGCAGTCCGGGCGTGTCCCTGCCCTACGAGCAGTACTTC. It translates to CASSPGVSLPYEQYF.

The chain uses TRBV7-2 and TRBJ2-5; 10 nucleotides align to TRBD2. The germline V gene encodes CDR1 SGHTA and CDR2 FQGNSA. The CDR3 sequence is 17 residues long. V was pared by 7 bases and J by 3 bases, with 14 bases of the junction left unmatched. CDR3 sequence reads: CASTSAGGPVFEETQYF. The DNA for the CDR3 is TGTGCCAGCACCTCAGCGGGGGGGCCCGTTTTTGAAGAGACCCAGTACTTC.

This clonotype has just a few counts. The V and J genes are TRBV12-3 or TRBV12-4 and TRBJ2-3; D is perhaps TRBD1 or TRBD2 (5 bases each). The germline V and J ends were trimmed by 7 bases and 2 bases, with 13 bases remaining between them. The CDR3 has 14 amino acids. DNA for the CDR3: TGTGCCAGCACCTCCTGGGGGAACACAGATACGCAGTATTTT. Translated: CASTSWGNTDTQYF.

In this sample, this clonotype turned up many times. CDR3 protein: CATSDGWTDTQYF. CDR3 bases: TGTGCCACCAGCGATGGCTGGACAGATACGCAGTATTTT. This chain uses TRBV24-1 with TRBJ2-3, with unresolved D. From germline, CDR1 is KGHDR and CDR2 SFDVKD. Trimming left V 7 bases short and J 3 bases short, with 10 bases between. There are 13 residues in the CDR3.

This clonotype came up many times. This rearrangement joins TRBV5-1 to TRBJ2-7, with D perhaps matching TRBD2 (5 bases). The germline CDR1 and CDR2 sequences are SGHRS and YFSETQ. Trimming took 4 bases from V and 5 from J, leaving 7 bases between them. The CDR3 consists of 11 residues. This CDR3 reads CASSPGDEQYF. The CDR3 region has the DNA TGCGCCAGCAGCCCCGGGGACGAGCAGTACTTC.

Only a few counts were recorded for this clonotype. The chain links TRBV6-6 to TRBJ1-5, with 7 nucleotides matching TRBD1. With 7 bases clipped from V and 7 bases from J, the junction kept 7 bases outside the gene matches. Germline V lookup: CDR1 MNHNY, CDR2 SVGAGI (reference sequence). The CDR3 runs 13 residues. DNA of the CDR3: TGTGCCAGCACAAGACAGGGTAGGCAGCCCCAGCATTTT. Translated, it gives CASTRQGRQPQHF.

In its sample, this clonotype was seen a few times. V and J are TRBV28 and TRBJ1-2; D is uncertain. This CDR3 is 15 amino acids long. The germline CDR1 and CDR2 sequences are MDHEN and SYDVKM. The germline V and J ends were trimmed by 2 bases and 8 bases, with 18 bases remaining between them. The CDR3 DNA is TGTGCCAGCAGTTTACCCGGGCTTCCCAACCGCGGCTACACCTTC. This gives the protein CASSLPGLPNRGYTF.

Here the CDR3 reads CASSLRGLDTEAFF. The CDR3 nucleotides are TGTGCCAGCAGCCTGAGGGGTTTGGACACTGAAGCTTTCTTT. This sequence joins TRBV7-9 and TRBJ1-1; D perhaps matches TRBD1 (5 bases). This CDR3 region has 14 residues. Trimming removed 5 bases from V and 3 bases from J, with 13 bases in between. Germline V lookup: CDR1 SEHNR, CDR2 FQNEAQ (reference sequence).

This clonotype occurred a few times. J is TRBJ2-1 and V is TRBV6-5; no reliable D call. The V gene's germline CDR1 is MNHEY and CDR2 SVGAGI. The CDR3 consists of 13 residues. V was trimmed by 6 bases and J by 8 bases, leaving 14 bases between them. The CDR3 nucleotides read TGTGCCAGCAGCCATACTTACAACGATGAGCAGTTCTTC. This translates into CASSHTYNDEQFF.

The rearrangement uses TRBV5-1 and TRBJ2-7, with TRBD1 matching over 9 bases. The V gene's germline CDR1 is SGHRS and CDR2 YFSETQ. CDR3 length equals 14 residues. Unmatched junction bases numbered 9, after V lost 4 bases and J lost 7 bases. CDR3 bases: TGCGCCAGCAGCCGGGGGGACAGGGTGAGTGAGCAGTACTTC. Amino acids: CASSRGDRVSEQYF. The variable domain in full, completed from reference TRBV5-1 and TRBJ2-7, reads KAGVTQTPRYLIKTRGQQVTLSCSPISGHRSVSWYQQTPGQGLQFLFEYFSETQRNKGNFPGRFSGRQFSNSRSEMNVSTLELGDSALYLCASSRGDRVSEQYFGPGTRLTVT.

In DNA, the CDR3 is TGTGCCAGCAGTTACCTGGGGGAAGGGACTGAAGCTTTCTTT. Protein product: CASSYLGEGTEAFF. The rearrangement links TRBV6-5 to TRBJ1-1, with D perhaps TRBD1 (5 bases). The CDR3 has 14 residues. In germline, CDR1 is MNHEY, CDR2 SVGAGI. V was trimmed by 2 bases and J by 5 bases, leaving 12 bases between them.

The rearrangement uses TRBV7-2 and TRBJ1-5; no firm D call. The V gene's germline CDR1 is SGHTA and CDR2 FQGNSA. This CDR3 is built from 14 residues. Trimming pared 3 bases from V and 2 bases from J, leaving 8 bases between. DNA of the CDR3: TGTGCCAGCAGCTTGGGGATGGGCAATCAGCCCCAGCATTTT. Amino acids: CASSLGMGNQPQHF.

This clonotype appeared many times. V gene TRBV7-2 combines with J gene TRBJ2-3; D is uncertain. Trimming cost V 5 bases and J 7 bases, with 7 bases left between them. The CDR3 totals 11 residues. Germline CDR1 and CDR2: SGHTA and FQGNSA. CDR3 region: CASSPLNTQYF. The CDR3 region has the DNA TGTGCCAGCAGCCCACTCAATACGCAGTATTTT.

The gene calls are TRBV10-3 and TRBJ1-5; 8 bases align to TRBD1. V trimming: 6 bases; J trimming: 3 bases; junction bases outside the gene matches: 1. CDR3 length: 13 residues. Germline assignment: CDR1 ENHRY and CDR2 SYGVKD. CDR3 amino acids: CAIRDRVNQPQHF. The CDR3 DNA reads TGTGCCATCAGGGACAGGGTCAATCAGCCCCAGCATTTT.

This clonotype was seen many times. CDR3 in amino acids: CASSSGYGTFSNQPQHF. The CDR3 nucleotides read TGTGCCAGCAGTTCCGGGTACGGGACTTTTAGCAATCAGCCCCAGCATTTT. V gene TRBV6-2 or TRBV6-3 combines with J gene TRBJ1-5, with D maybe TRBD1 (5 bases). V dropped 4 bases and J dropped 0 bases, with 16 bases sitting between them. This CDR3 has 17 residues. Germline values: CDR1 MNHEY, CDR2 SVGEGT.

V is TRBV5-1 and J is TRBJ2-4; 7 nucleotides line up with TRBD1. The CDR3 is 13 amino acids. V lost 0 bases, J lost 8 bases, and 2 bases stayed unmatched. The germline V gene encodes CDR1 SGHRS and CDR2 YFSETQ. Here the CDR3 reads CASSLGQGDIQYF. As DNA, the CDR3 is TGCGCCAGCAGCTTGGGACAGGGAGACATTCAGTACTTC.

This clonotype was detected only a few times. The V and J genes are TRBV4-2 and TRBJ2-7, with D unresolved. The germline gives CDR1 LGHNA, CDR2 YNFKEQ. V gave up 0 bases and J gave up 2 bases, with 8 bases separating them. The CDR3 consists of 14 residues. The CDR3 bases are TGTGCCAGCAGCCAAGATAACGCCGCCTACGAGCAGTACTTC. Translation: CASSQDNAAYEQYF.

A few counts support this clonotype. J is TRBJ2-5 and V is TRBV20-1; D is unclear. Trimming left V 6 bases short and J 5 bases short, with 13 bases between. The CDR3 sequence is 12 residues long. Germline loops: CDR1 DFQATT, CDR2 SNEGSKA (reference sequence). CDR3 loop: CSATVSSETQYF. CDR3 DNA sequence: TGCAGTGCCACCGTGAGTAGCGAGACCCAGTACTTC.